The 2 T cell receptor beta chains presented below share a single source sample, sequenced in a study of cytomegalovirus exposure and HLA in healthy donors. This PCR relied on a set of 60 Vbeta primers and 13 Jbeta primers. This table comes from immunoSEQ multiplex PCR, and its TCRdb copy is limited to in-frame clones, with some not included. Of 130,000 to 150,000 clones listed, about 86% were seen once; the top ten hold 4% to 5%. Sequencing was carried out using PBMCs. These receptors all come from a man in his forties in good health and CMV-seropositive.

The CDR3 here is CASRPSTGTSELFF. CDR3 coding DNA: TGTGCCAGCAGGCCCTCGACAGGGACAAGCGAGCTGTTTTTT. The chain has TRBV2 and TRBJ2-2; 7 bases fit TRBD1. Germline V gives CDR1 SNHLY, CDR2 FYNNEI. CDR3 length: 14 residues. V trimming: 6 bases; J trimming: 11 bases; junction bases outside the gene matches: 12.

The chain carries TRBV18 and TRBJ2-7; TRBD2 matches 14 bases. Germline V lookup: CDR1 KGHSH, CDR2 LQKENI. Trimming removed 4 bases from V and 7 bases from J; junction bases left unmatched: 3. This CDR3 is 14 amino acids long. The chain's CDR3 is CASSLGLAGGEQYF. The CDR3 DNA follows: TGTGCCAGCTCACTAGGACTAGCGGGAGGAGAGCAGTACTTC.